The T cell receptor beta chain described here comes from a study of blood T cell repertoires in COVID-19. Across the study: Researchers got acute and convalescent COVID-19 samples from the United States, Italy and Spain.

V was pared by 4 bases and J by 3 bases, with 16 bases between. The CDR3 is 16 amino acids. Germline V gives CDR1 SGHRS, CDR2 YFSETQ. The protocol was immunoSEQ multiplex PCR, while the TCRdb copy is restricted to in-frame clones and leaves out a portion. This table has some 230,000 clones, about 86% appearing once. This receptor was taken from a woman aged 60 to 75 with acute or convalescent COVID-19. The rearrangement uses TRBV5-1 and TRBJ2-2, with D perhaps TRBD2 (5 bases). Sequencing was done on a sample of peripheral blood. CDR3 in amino acids: CASSGKGGGYTGELFF. The CDR3 DNA is TGCGCCAGCAGCGGAAAGGGTGGAGGATACACCGGGGAGCTGTTTTTT.